This TCR beta chain appears in the sequencing data of a study of CD8 T cells in ankylosing spondylitis. General study points: Those disease-linked clones were CD8+; they were also relatively rare in peripheral blood. Made up of eight highly homologous variants, a TCR beta motif appeared characteristic of ankylosing spondylitis blood. Researchers reportedly found disease-linked clones significantly enriched in matched ankylosing spondylitis synovial fluid.

Concerning this clonotype: Its antigen is as yet unknown.

Germline lookup yields CDR1 SGHRS and CDR2 YFSETQ. This CDR3 has 15 residues. V shed 5 bases, J shed 5 bases, and the junction held 7 bases outside the gene matches. Molecular-barcoded quantitative 5'-RACE produced these TCR beta libraries. TCRdb processed the 5' RACE reads anew with MiXCR; each CDR3 protein has one entry. The data contain 300,000 to 350,000 distinct CDR3 sequences, roughly 14% of them seen just once; the ten biggest clones take up approximately 1.1%. The clonotype comes from a male donor with ankylosing spondylitis or in good health (not recorded which). The chain joins TRBV5-1 to TRBJ1-5; 10 bases match TRBD1. Sample: blood, either unsorted or a sorted T cell fraction (not recorded which). This CDR3 reads CASRLSTGGDQPQHF. CDR3 bases: TGCGCCAGCAGACTCTCGACAGGGGGCGATCAGCCCCAGCATTTT. Filled out from reference TRBV5-1 and TRBJ1-5, the complete variable domain reads KAGVTQTPRYLIKTRGQQVTLSCSPISGHRSVSWYQQTPGQGLQFLFEYFSETQRNKGNFPGRFSGRQFSNSRSEMNVSTLELGDSALYLCASRLSTGGDQPQHFGDGTRLSIL.